This is a list of T cell receptor beta chains from one sample in a study of blood T cell repertoires in COVID-19. Only in-frame clones appear in the TCRdb table, and some are missing; sequencing was by immunoSEQ multiplex PCR. Seen here are about 210,000 clones, about four fifths observed once, and the top ten hold 8% to 10%. The sample comprised peripheral blood. The receptors stem from a woman in her fifties or sixties with acute or convalescent COVID-19. Both conserved end residues are part of each CDR3. Fields, in order: clone size, J gene, D gene, V gene, CDR3 DNA, CDR3 protein. D genes are given only for firm matches. Clone sizes are given selectively: once, few, many, or a class where the clone is expanded.

size: NA; J: TRBJ2-7; D: NA; V: TRBV30; DNA: TGTGCCTGGCGGAGGGCTAGTCTTTCCTACGAGCAGTACTTC; CDR3: CAWRRASLSYEQYF
size: NA; J: TRBJ2-6; D: NA; V: TRBV7-3; DNA: TGTGCCAGCAGCTTAATGGAGGGAGGTGGGGCCAACGTCCTGACTTTC; CDR3: CASSLMEGGGANVLTF
size: NA; J: TRBJ2-7; D: NA; V: TRBV24-1; DNA: TGTGCCACCAGTGATACCGGACAGACCTCCTCCGAGCAGTACTTC; CDR3: CATSDTGQTSSEQYF
size: few; J: TRBJ2-7; D: TRBD2; V: TRBV5-1; DNA: TGCGCCAGCAGCTTGGCAGCGGGAGCGGGTGAGCAGTACTTC; CDR3: CASSLAAGAGEQYF
size: NA; J: TRBJ2-2; D: NA; V: TRBV18; DNA: TGTGCCAGCTCACCGGGACTCAACACCGGGGAGCTGTTTTTT; CDR3: CASSPGLNTGELFF
size: NA; J: TRBJ1-1; D: TRBD1; V: TRBV27; DNA: TGTGCCAGCAGTTTAAAGACAGGGCGAACTGAAGCTTTCTTT; CDR3: CASSLKTGRTEAFF
size: NA; J: TRBJ2-1; D: NA; V: TRBV6-5; DNA: TGTGCCAGCAGGAGGGTGAGCTCCTACAATGAGCAGTTCTTC; CDR3: CASRRVSSYNEQFF
size: few; J: TRBJ1-1; D: NA; V: TRBV19; DNA: TGTGCCAGTATTCGACGGTCGGGGACACCTGAAGCTTTCTTT; CDR3: CASIRRSGTPEAFF
size: NA; J: TRBJ1-1; D: NA; V: TRBV19; DNA: TGTGCCAGTAGTATGGGCAGGGCTGAAGCTTTCTTT; CDR3: CASSMGRAEAFF
size: NA; J: TRBJ2-7; D: TRBD2; V: TRBV18; DNA: TGTGCCAGCTCACCCACTGGACTAGCGGACAGCTACGAGCAGTACTTC; CDR3: CASSPTGLADSYEQYF
size: NA; J: TRBJ2-4; D: TRBD1; V: TRBV14; DNA: TGTGCCAGCAGCCAAGGGACAGGGGTAGCCAAAAACATTCAGTACTTC; CDR3: CASSQGTGVAKNIQYF
size: once; J: TRBJ1-1; D: NA; V: TRBV2; DNA: TGTGCCAGCAGTGGTGGGGGCTCACCTGAAGCTTTCTTT; CDR3: CASSGGGSPEAFF
size: NA; J: TRBJ2-1; D: TRBD1; V: TRBV5-6; DNA: TGTGCCAGCAGCCAAAACCCGGACAGGAAGAATGAGCAGTTCTTC; CDR3: CASSQNPDRKNEQFF
size: NA; J: TRBJ1-2; D: TRBD1; V: TRBV7-2; DNA: TGTGCCAGCAGCCCAGCGTGGGACAGGGAAGGTGGCTACACCTTC; CDR3: CASSPAWDREGGYTF
size: NA; J: TRBJ2-2; D: TRBD2; V: TRBV28; DNA: TGTGCCAGCAGTTTAAGCGGGAGAGGTGGGGAGCTGTTTTTT; CDR3: CASSLSGRGGELFF
size: NA; J: TRBJ1-2; D: NA; V: TRBV10-1; DNA: TGCGCCAGCAGTGACCCTAGAAAACAGGTGTTCCGGAATAACTGTGGGGGCTACACCTTC; CDR3: CASSDPRKQVFRNNCGGYTF
size: NA; J: TRBJ2-5; D: TRBD1; V: TRBV18; DNA: TGTGCCAGCTCCCTCGCGACAGGGGGCATGGGAGAAGAGACCCAGTACTTC; CDR3: CASSLATGGMGEETQYF
size: NA; J: TRBJ2-1; D: TRBD1; V: TRBV28; DNA: TGTGCCAGCAGTTTATTACAGGGGAGCTTCTACAATGAGCAGTTCTTC; CDR3: CASSLLQGSFYNEQFF
size: NA; J: TRBJ2-4; D: TRBD1; V: TRBV15; DNA: TGTGCCACCAGCAGAGAAGGGGGCACAAACATTCAGTACTTC; CDR3: CATSREGGTNIQYF
size: NA; J: TRBJ1-6; D: TRBD1; V: TRBV2; DNA: TGTGCCAGTCGGTCCATTGGACAGGAGTCTTTTTCACCCCTCCACTTT; CDR3: CASRSIGQESFSPLHF
size: NA; J: TRBJ2-5; D: NA; V: TRBV5-4; DNA: TGTGCCAGCAGCTTGTGGGGGATAGCGGAAGAGACCCAGTACTTC; CDR3: CASSLWGIAEETQYF
size: NA; J: TRBJ2-7; D: TRBD1; V: TRBV27; DNA: TGTGCCAGCAGTTTGGGGACAGGCGCCTACGAGCAGTACTTC; CDR3: CASSLGTGAYEQYF
size: NA; J: TRBJ1-2; D: NA; V: TRBV5-5; DNA: TGTGCCAGCAGCTTAGAGGGAAATTATGGCTACACCTTC; CDR3: CASSLEGNYGYTF
size: once; J: TRBJ2-4; D: TRBD1; V: TRBV2; DNA: TGTGCCAGCAGTGAAGCCCAGGGTACAGGGGGCAAAAACATTCAGTACTTC; CDR3: CASSEAQGTGGKNIQYF
size: NA; J: TRBJ2-1; D: TRBD2; V: TRBV19; DNA: TGTGCCACCGGGAGCGGGGGTTGGGGTGAGCAGTTCTTC; CDR3: CATGSGGWGEQFF
size: once; J: TRBJ1-2; D: NA; V: TRBV6-5; DNA: TGTGCCAGCAGTTACTCGGGGTCAGGGGTCTATGGCTACACCTTC; CDR3: CASSYSGSGVYGYTF
size: once; J: TRBJ2-1; D: NA; V: TRBV4-1; DNA: TGCGCCAGCAGTCAAACTATAGTATACGGGACTTACAATGAGCAGTTCTTC; CDR3: CASSQTIVYGTYNEQFF
size: once; J: TRBJ2-1; D: NA; V: TRBV2; DNA: TGTGCCAGCAAATTTGAGGGAACTAGCAGCGTGGATGAGCAGTTCTTC; CDR3: CASKFEGTSSVDEQFF
size: few; J: TRBJ1-1; D: NA; V: TRBV7-2; DNA: TGTGCCAGCAGCTACCGTACAGGTAGTACTTTCTTT; CDR3: CASSYRTGSTFF
size: NA; J: TRBJ1-2; D: TRBD1; V: TRBV9; DNA: TGTGCCAGCAGCTCCTCCCAGGGGGGCTATGGCTACACCTTC; CDR3: CASSSSQGGYGYTF
size: NA; J: TRBJ1-5; D: TRBD1; V: TRBV29-1; DNA: TGCAGCGTTGAAGTGGGCACAGGGGGCAATCAGCCCCAGCATTTT; CDR3: CSVEVGTGGNQPQHF
size: NA; J: TRBJ2-3; D: NA; V: TRBV6-1; DNA: TGTGCCAGCAGTGCCTTCGACCCCCCCCCTCGCAGGACAGATACGCAGTATTTT; CDR3: CASSAFDPPPRRTDTQYF
size: NA; J: TRBJ2-6; D: NA; V: TRBV6-6; DNA: TGTGCCAGCGCCAGGGCCTCTGGGGCCAACGTCCTGACTTTC; CDR3: CASARASGANVLTF
size: once; J: TRBJ2-7; D: NA; V: TRBV6-5; DNA: TGTGCCAGCACGGGAAAGGGCTACGAGCAGTACTTC; CDR3: CASTGKGYEQYF
size: NA; J: TRBJ2-6; D: NA; V: TRBV6-5; DNA: TGTGCCAGCAGTTCTTACAGCTCTGGGGCCAACGTCCTGACTTTC; CDR3: CASSSYSSGANVLTF
size: few; J: TRBJ1-2; D: TRBD1; V: TRBV6-2/TRBV6-3; DNA: TGTGCCAGCAGTCGCCTGATCACCTTAGGACAGGGGCCAGGAGGAGGCTACACCTTC; CDR3: CASSRLITLGQGPGGGYTF
size: NA; J: TRBJ2-2; D: TRBD1; V: TRBV6-2/TRBV6-3; DNA: TGTGCCAGCAGTGGGGACAGTCCCGTCACCGGGGAGCTGTTTTTT; CDR3: CASSGDSPVTGELFF
size: NA; J: TRBJ2-7; D: NA; V: TRBV18; DNA: TGTGCCAGCTCACCCGGGTCGGGGTCCTACGAGCAGTACTTC; CDR3: CASSPGSGSYEQYF
size: NA; J: TRBJ2-6; D: NA; V: TRBV18; DNA: TGTGCCAGCTCACACCCGGGGAGCCGGCAGCCCTCTGGGGCCAACGTCCTGACTTTC; CDR3: CASSHPGSRQPSGANVLTF
size: NA; J: TRBJ2-1; D: TRBD2; V: TRBV7-2; DNA: TGTGCCAACCCTCTACGAGGGACTAGCGGGAAGGGTAATGAGCAGTTCTTC; CDR3: CANPLRGTSGKGNEQFF
size: NA; J: TRBJ2-3; D: TRBD2; V: TRBV3-1/TRBV3-2; DNA: TGTGCCAGCAGCCAAGAAGCCGCGGGAGGAAAAGATACGCAGTATTTT; CDR3: CASSQEAAGGKDTQYF
size: once; J: TRBJ2-1; D: TRBD2; V: TRBV9; DNA: TGTGCCAGCAGCTCCTCCGGGACTAGCGGGGCCAATGAGCAGTTCTTC; CDR3: CASSSSGTSGANEQFF
size: NA; J: TRBJ2-6; D: TRBD1; V: TRBV5-8; DNA: TGTGCCAGCAGCCCACAGGGGTCTGGGGCCAACGTCCTGACTTTC; CDR3: CASSPQGSGANVLTF
size: few; J: TRBJ2-7; D: TRBD1; V: TRBV5-1; DNA: TGCGCCAGCAGCTACCGGGGACAGGGGTCGACCTACGAGCAGTACTTC; CDR3: CASSYRGQGSTYEQYF
size: NA; J: TRBJ2-7; D: TRBD2; V: TRBV28; DNA: TGTGCCAGCAGTTTGGCTAGCGGATACGAGCAGTACTTC; CDR3: CASSLASGYEQYF
size: NA; J: TRBJ2-2; D: NA; V: TRBV19; DNA: TGTGCCAGTAGTGTGGCAGGAGGGACCGGGGAGCTGTTTTTT; CDR3: CASSVAGGTGELFF
size: NA; J: TRBJ2-5; D: TRBD1; V: TRBV28; DNA: TGTGCCAGCAGATTGACAGGGGCGGGAGAGACCCAGTACTTC; CDR3: CASRLTGAGETQYF
size: NA; J: TRBJ1-4; D: NA; V: TRBV5-1; DNA: TGCGCCAGCAGCTTGGCCCCCGGGGAAAAACTGTTTTTT; CDR3: CASSLAPGEKLFF
size: NA; J: TRBJ2-1; D: TRBD1; V: TRBV2; DNA: TGTGCCAGCAGAAGGGACAGCTTCGATGAGCAGTTCTTC; CDR3: CASRRDSFDEQFF
size: NA; J: TRBJ1-3; D: NA; V: TRBV5-5; DNA: TGTGCCAGCAGCTTGGGGCCGGGGGGAGCCTTCTCTGGAAACACCATATATTTT; CDR3: CASSLGPGGAFSGNTIYF
size: NA; J: TRBJ2-3; D: NA; V: TRBV20-1; DNA: TGCAGTCGCAGAGGAGATACGCAGTATTTT; CDR3: CSRRGDTQYF
size: NA; J: TRBJ1-2; D: NA; V: TRBV29-1; DNA: TGCAGCGTTGAGGGGCAGGGTGCTGGCTACACCTTC; CDR3: CSVEGQGAGYTF
size: NA; J: TRBJ2-3; D: NA; V: TRBV7-3; DNA: TGTGCCAGCAGCGACGGGACTTCAGATACGCAGTATTTT; CDR3: CASSDGTSDTQYF
size: NA; J: TRBJ1-4; D: NA; V: TRBV19; DNA: TGTGCCAGTATCTCTCCAGGTTCGGTTGAAAAACTGTTTTTT; CDR3: CASISPGSVEKLFF
size: NA; J: TRBJ2-3; D: NA; V: TRBV5-5; DNA: TGTGCCAGCAGCTTACAGAACCTACTCACAGATACGCAGTATTTT; CDR3: CASSLQNLLTDTQYF
size: NA; J: TRBJ1-5; D: NA; V: TRBV6-6; DNA: TGTGCCAGCAAGGAGTTTCCTAATCAGCCCCAGCATTTT; CDR3: CASKEFPNQPQHF
size: NA; J: TRBJ2-6; D: NA; V: TRBV13; DNA: TGTGCCAGCAGCTTATCGCAACTCTCTGGGGCCAACGTCCTGACTTTC; CDR3: CASSLSQLSGANVLTF
size: NA; J: TRBJ1-1; D: TRBD1; V: TRBV28; DNA: TGTGCCAGCAGTTCGCTGACAGGGGGCGAGTCTGAAGCTTTCTTT; CDR3: CASSSLTGGESEAFF
size: NA; J: TRBJ2-3; D: NA; V: TRBV19; DNA: TGTGCCAGTAGTCCTTCCCTCCTCACAGATACGCAGTATTTT; CDR3: CASSPSLLTDTQYF